Below are 5 T cell receptor beta chains sequenced from a single sample in a study of T cells in Graves' hyperthyroidism and ophthalmopathy. Researchers amplified the TCR beta CDR3 regions from RNA transcripts. TCR CDR3 regions were first amplified by RT-PCR with HTBI primers. TCRdb re-analysed the multiplex PCR reads in MiXCR, keeping a single row per CDR3 protein. The data contain around 250,000 distinct CDR3 sequences, about 17% of them singletons. Material: blood. These receptors originate from a woman under 30 with Graves' ophthalmopathy.

The sample holds many counts of this clonotype. The chain is built from TRBV27 and TRBJ1-2, with D tentatively TRBD1 (6 bases). The CDR3 covers 17 residues. Germline CDR1 is MNHEY and CDR2 is SMNVEV (reference sequence). Trimming pared 5 bases from V and 0 bases from J, leaving 19 bases between. This chain's CDR3 is CASSPSQGKLANYGYTF. CDR3 coding DNA: TGTGCCAGCAGTCCCTCCCAGGGGAAGTTAGCTAACTATGGCTACACCTTC.

The table lists this clonotype with a few counts. The V gene is TRBV29-1, the J gene TRBJ1-1; TRBD1 agrees at 7 bases. Germline-derived CDR1 and CDR2 are SQVTM and ANQGSEA. V was clipped by 6 bases and J by 4 bases; unmatched bases: 14. The CDR3 spans 15 residues. The CDR3: CSVSQGWGGGTEAFF. CDR3 coding DNA: TGCAGCGTATCACAGGGGTGGGGAGGGGGCACTGAAGCTTTCTTT.

The sample holds many counts of this clonotype. The chain combines TRBV20-1 with TRBJ1-2, with 8 bases matching TRBD1. CDR1 DFQATT and CDR2 SNEGSKA come from the germline V gene (reference sequence). V trimming: 8 bases; J trimming: 6 bases; junction bases outside the gene matches: 8. This CDR3 contains 12 residues. The CDR3 here is CSSWTGKDGYTF. Written as DNA, the CDR3 is TGCAGTTCATGGACAGGGAAGGATGGCTACACCTTC.

This clonotype was seen many times. This chain joins TRBV6-1 and TRBJ2-1, with TRBD2 matching over 14 bases. The CDR3 is 18 amino acids. CDR1 and CDR2 from the germline V gene are MNHNS and SASEGT. Germline trimming cut 5 bases from V and 8 bases from J; bases unmatched to any gene: 14. The CDR3 is CASSRAGPGLAGEYEQFF. The CDR3 nucleotides read TGTGCCAGCAGTCGGGCAGGTCCGGGACTAGCGGGAGAATATGAGCAGTTCTTC.

This clonotype was recorded many times. J is TRBJ2-3 and V is TRBV4-2; TRBD2 matches at 8 bases. The junction had 1 base not matched to a gene; V was cut back by 1 base and J by 4 bases. The V gene's germline CDR1 is LGHNA and CDR2 YNFKEQ. This CDR3 has 14 residues. The CDR3 is CASSQAREADTQYF. The CDR3 DNA follows: TGTGCCAGCAGCCAAGCGCGGGAGGCAGATACGCAGTATTTT.